Reported below is one T cell receptor beta chain. Its antigen remains unidentified. Template switching added a universal primer binding site, and final cDNA carried unique molecular identifiers. TCRdb recomputed calls from the 5' RACE reads with MiXCR, one row per CDR3 protein. The sample yields about 1.7 million distinct CDR3 sequences, about 31% seen once. The data derive from a study of identical twins. Study-wide results and limits: Interpretation of the results relied on cross-sectional statistical analysis and not on following the same donors. Out-of-frame beta sequences exhibited a weaker degree of excess twin sharing. Where out-of-frame alpha sequences were twin-shared, they showed excess low generation probability.

V lost 3 bases to trimming and J lost 0 bases, with 14 bases between them. The germline V gene encodes CDR1 SQVTM and CDR2 ANQGSEA. The CDR3 length is 15 residues. Sequencing was done on a sample of cord blood. This sequence was found in a newborn girl in good health. The chain links TRBV29-1 to TRBJ1-1; TRBD1 might be the D (5 bases). CDR3 sequence: CSVDDRGTMNTEAFF. CDR3 nucleotides: TGCAGCGTTGATGACCGGGGGACTATGAACACTGAAGCTTTCTTT.